These T cell receptor beta chains were read from a single sample in a study of blood T cells in healthy people across ages. TCRdb processed the 5' RACE reads anew with MiXCR; each CDR3 protein has one entry. The table shows approximately 850,000 distinct CDR3 sequences, with roughly 60% occurring only once. The sequenced sample consisted of blood. These TCRs come from a man aged 25-45 years in good health. Each CDR3 is given with its conserved first and last residue.

v_call	j_call	cdr3_aa
TRBV29-1	TRBJ1-2	CSVEDSGQSYGYTF
TRBV27	.	CASSFRVEHEQYF
TRBV29-1	TRBJ2-5	CSVGQGGETQYF
TRBV6-6	TRBJ2-1	CASISGTSYEQFF
TRBV21-1	TRBJ1-5	CASHTHTTGGDQPQHF
TRBV7-2	TRBJ2-6	CAGSLKGQGLSGANVLTF
TRBV10-3	TRBJ2-3	CAISESTVDTQYF
TRBV28	TRBJ2-7	CASRPAGTGSYEQYF
TRBV5-1	TRBJ1-2	CASSHTQGPIYGYTF
TRBV7-8	TRBJ2-1	CASSIPGLASEQFF
TRBV5-1	TRBJ2-1	CASSLESTSGGAFPTIEQFF
TRBV29-1	TRBJ2-3	CSVQIVTDTQYF
TRBV15	TRBJ2-5	CATSQEAWNQETQYF
TRBV7-2	TRBJ1-1	CASSLAAAGGSGTEAFF
TRBV29-1	TRBJ2-7	CSVGGLYEQYF
TRBV12-3/TRBV12-4	TRBJ1-1	CASRDGTGASAFF
TRBV5-1	TRBJ2-7	CASSLDSFYEQYF
TRBV30	TRBJ1-5	CAWSVPGGAGQPQHF
TRBV28	TRBJ2-3	CASSLRMGDTQYF
TRBV29-1	TRBJ1-1	CSTMGQMDTEAFF
TRBV6-2/TRBV6-3	TRBJ2-7	CASVGPGQGTYEQYF
TRBV10-3	TRBJ2-5	CAIAVRSPETQYF
TRBV27	TRBJ2-3	CASRNPGTDTQYF
TRBV10-3	TRBJ2-7	CAISESISPYYEQYF
TRBV6-1	TRBJ2-2	CASKTLVVQSLTGELFF
TRBV7-2	TRBJ2-5	CASSSAPPPEGRETQYF
TRBV12-3/TRBV12-4	.	CASSPPGSGSASFSYEQFF
TRBV20-1	TRBJ2-7	CSASGTYEQYF
TRBV24-1	TRBJ1-6	CATSDLEGKGVPLHF
TRBV20-1	.	CSARDQEGVYEQYF
TRBV29-1	TRBJ2-1	CSVEGAAQIFNEQFF
TRBV7-2	.	CACSSRTLPGQGRGYEQYF
TRBV7-2	TRBJ2-4	CASSLGSLRYF
TRBV5-4	TRBJ2-1	CASSPPEAGAGQFF
TRBV20-1	TRBJ1-5	CSARELGWQPQHF
TRBV7-2	TRBJ1-2	CASSTRYLTGSSLGYTF
TRBV27	TRBJ1-1	CASSFESFREYGTEAFF
TRBV15	TRBJ1-5	CATNLGSNQPQHF
TRBV10-3	TRBJ2-3	CAISESKADTQYF
TRBV12-3/TRBV12-4	TRBJ2-2	CASSSRLAGSRRELFF
TRBV6-2/TRBV6-3	TRBJ2-3	CASGGNEDVRYF
TRBV5-1	TRBJ1-1	CASSYSLTGGTEAFF
TRBV6-1	TRBJ2-1	CASSEAGTSGWNEQFF
TRBV7-2	TRBJ2-1	CASKRQTLEQFF
TRBV12-3/TRBV12-4	TRBJ2-7	CASSPSGRAYEQYF
TRBV9	TRBJ2-2	CASSGVAANTGELFF
TRBV29-1	TRBJ2-7	CSVTGQTYEQYF
TRBV7-2	TRBJ2-3	CASSLLAGHSTDTQYF
TRBV20-1	TRBJ2-3	CSARPGLLRDTQYF
TRBV4-1	TRBJ2-1	CASSGEYNEQFF
TRBV27	TRBJ1-2	CASSFGQNYGYTF
TRBV9	TRBJ1-5	CASSVAGSSDQPQHF
TRBV27	TRBJ2-1	CASSVLGRVGVQFF
TRBV16	TRBJ1-2	CASSQWRETNYGYIF
TRBV7-2	TRBJ2-3	CASSLLGASDTQYF
TRBV3-1	TRBJ2-2	CASSQVGVSGGGELFF
TRBV27	TRBJ2-2	CASSLTGGNTGELFF
TRBV6-5	TRBJ2-5	CASYPGQFYGETQYF
TRBV20-1	TRBJ2-3	CSASDTDNTDTQYF